This TCR beta chain was observed in a study of cytomegalovirus exposure and HLA in healthy donors (dated by TCRdb to about 2017). In terms of the full investigation: In an earlier analysis of 450 to 750 of the donors, about 260 Gb of sequence data and 90 million to 130 million unique TCR beta sequences from about 190 million T cells were reported. An early release that covered about 600 HLA-typed donors contained around 300 gigabases of sequencing data and tens of millions of unique TCR sequences. Of the approximately 400 genotyped donors, 75% to 85% were placed in the genetic ancestry cluster associated with self-reported Caucasian donors. The study aimed to test whether cataloging public T cell receptors could reveal signatures of past pathogen exposure. The study used immunosequencing to profile the T cell repertoires of several hundred subjects and linked those repertoires to cytomegalovirus serostatus. In addition to the first cohort of approximately 670 subjects, a separate validation cohort of some 120 different subjects was used. High-throughput TCR immunosequencing, statistical association of individual TCRs with disease status, and machine learning were combined to predict cytomegalovirus infection status. A later analysis re-examined previously published TCR beta repertoires from 610 or so donors and added high-resolution HLA genotyping to investigate patterns of TCR occurrence. Rather than drawing on any new phenotypic data, the later analysis identified candidate immune exposures from TCR beta sequences and the way those sequences occurred across donors. To decide whether each TCR beta V gene segment behaved as functional or pseudogenic, an earlier analysis of some 570 of the donors relied on high-throughput TCR beta sequencing. Donor age, sex, ethnicity and CMV serostatus were compiled alongside the repertoire data. A later genetic analysis took genome-wide SNP genotypes for 398 of the 666 donors and used that subset as a discovery cohort. All discovery cohort repertoires had been generated on a single sequencing platform. Both class I and class II loci were covered by HLA typing, at four-digit resolution. The number of typed donors differed by locus: about 629-630 for A, B, C, DRB1 and DQB1; 500 to 550 for DQA1; 606 for DPA1; and approximately 450 for DPB1. Roughly five DR-DQ haplotypes were handled as single units for association and clustering because linkage in the cohort was strong. Among roughly 400 genotyped donors of the cohort, an average of 235,054 unique TCR beta nucleotide sequences were sequenced per donor, approximately 20% of them non-productive. Results and caveats for the whole study, not just this receptor: A further reported finding was that TCR beta sequences accurately predicted the HLA-A and HLA-B alleles for most subjects in the first cohort. The sequencing pipeline was judged likely to have produced a cluster of highly shared sequence variants as a technical artifact. The 87-base-pair reads could not distinguish some IMGT-functional V segments, including TRBV6-2 and TRBV6-3, so those segments were excluded. The presence/absence analyses assumed that sequencing depth was roughly uniform across donors, and that assumption may not be true. A later analysis reported that several top co-occurrence clusters appeared linked to parvovirus B19, influenza, CMV and Epstein-Barr virus. CMV serostatus was the only immune exposure information available for the cohort. The classifier was reported to diagnose cytomegalovirus status with high specificity and sensitivity in both the original and validation cohorts. Compared with equally common non-associated chains, HLA-associated TCR beta chains in a later analysis were more clonally expanded and had lower generation probabilities. Some 16 rarely observed V segments, including chromosome 9 orphons, were excluded from the earlier analysis of several hundred of the donors because counts were too low. A later genetic analysis reported fewer N-insertions in productive TCRs among donors in an Asian-associated ancestry cluster than the roughly 620-donor mean. Strong co-occurrence of HLA alleles, especially DR and DQ, made assigning TCR associations to individual alleles difficult. In a later analysis, the rate of TCR association differed among HLA loci, with DRB1 alleles having the most associated TCRs and HLA-C alleles having the fewest. Because HLA typing was missing for some donors at each locus, association tests included only the typed subset. Across donors, most TCR sequences were observed very rarely, whereas some public TCRs were present in many individuals. The cohort was sequenced for TCR beta chains only, and without alpha or paired-chain data the features that could be detected were limited. The study gave a list of more than 150 TCR beta chains associated with cytomegalovirus. A later analysis associated 15,000 or so TCR beta sequences with specific HLA alleles at a false discovery rate of 0.05. The authors suggested that the approach could potentially be generalized to other disease states and immunological phenotypes. V-gene and J-gene trimming of TCR beta chains was associated with a missense DCLRE1C variant in a later genetic analysis, and the association was replicated in an independent cohort. In vitro tests confirmed that three of the cytomegalovirus-associated TCR beta chains recognize cytomegalovirus antigens. Correlated functional status among segregating V segments might be attributable to linkage disequilibrium, but an unknown experimental factor could not be ruled out. According to a later analysis, most CMV-associated TCR beta chains appeared to be HLA-restricted, and the HLA associations seemed to be driven largely by CMV exposure. Broadly in line with IMGT annotations, most TCR beta V segments showed up in productive rearrangements about 87% or about 30% of the time in an earlier analysis of roughly 590 of the donors.

This clone occurred once. No antigen is known for it. Within one base of it there is no much larger clone, and no base qualities were kept. The cysteine opens and the phenylalanine closes a CDR3 of 16 amino acids. The kept DNA is CDR3 alone, 48 bases in frame from the first base. V lost 4 bases and J lost 7 bases; the stretch between them is 18 bases long. CDR1 SGHNT and CDR2 YYREEE were looked up in the germline V gene (reference sequence). In total, approximately 610 healthy bone marrow donors made up the cohort. Cohort members were all nominally healthy when sampled, although unrecorded immune exposures were likely present. The donor tested CMV seropositive and was one of the 289 seropositive cohort members. Each donor provided a peripheral blood sample, and peripheral blood mononuclear cells were used for TCR beta sequencing. The Qiagen DNeasy Blood Extraction Kit was used to extract genomic DNA from the blood cell samples.

The library relied on the immunoSEQ multiplex PCR assay. For the multiplex PCR, a mixture combining 60 forward primers for TCR Vbeta segments and 13 reverse primers for TCR Jbeta segments was used. The CDR3 region of rearranged TCR beta genes was amplified from genomic DNA with a multiplex PCR assay. On the Illumina HiSeq System, the amplified TCR beta libraries were sequenced as 87-base-pair reads. The authors' analysis ran thus. Across the 640 or so repertoires, a later analysis counted roughly 77 million unique TCR beta chains, roughly 11 million of which were shared by at least two donors. A nearest-neighbor algorithm error-corrected the raw reads and collapsed the reads into unique sequences, merging closely related sequences to remove PCR and sequencing errors. Alignment of CDR3 sequences to IMGT reference sequences was used to assign V, D and J gene segments. Each retained sequence needed at least a six-nucleotide match to both a V gene segment and a J gene segment. Rearrangements were called productive when the CDR3 lacked stop codons and stayed in frame with V and J; all others were non-productive. Following IMGT convention, CDR3 was defined as the stretch from the second conserved V-encoded cysteine to the conserved J-encoded phenylalanine. In an earlier analysis of more than 550 of the donors, sequences lacking an unambiguous match to a single V gene segment were excluded. An earlier analysis of a few hundred of the donors called V segments functional above 56.7% productive rearrangements and segregating when the between-donor standard deviation exceeded 5%. To diagnose cytomegalovirus status from the catalog of TCR beta chain sequences, a statistical classification framework was built. A later analysis assigned V and J genes by comparing TCR nucleotide sequences with IMGT/GENE-DB human TR gene sequences. In a later analysis, CDR3 sequences and most-parsimonious VDJ recombination scenarios were assigned using the TCRdist pipeline. In a later analysis, each TCR beta chain was defined by its CDR3 amino acid sequence together with its V-gene family, and reads without a unique V-gene family were excluded. As a way to deal with suspected cross-contamination and a sequencing artifact, a later analysis dropped 500 to 700 nucleotide sequences that were highly shared and had low generation probability. In a later analysis, a clonal expansion index was calculated for each public chain from normalized within-repertoire ranks of inferred template counts. In a later analysis, generation probabilities were computed with a VDJ recombination model fitted to out-of-frame rearrangements, and the resulting probabilities were checked against IGoR. Hypergeometric tests were used in a later analysis to score TCR-TCR, TCR-HLA and TCR-CMV co-occurrence, with a repertoire-size bias correction applied to the TCR pairs. In a later analysis, false discovery rates were estimated by permuting HLA or CMV assignments 20 times. In a later analysis, co-occurring TCRs were grouped using DBSCAN, with TCRdist sequence similarity added in when clustering inside HLA-allele-positive subsets. Repertoires with fewer than 30,000 or more than 120,000 public chains were left out of co-occurrence clustering, as were five repertoires with anomalous nucleotide sharing. What TCRdb holds here is the immuneACCESS table cut down to in-frame rearrangements. Part of the clones is not present; checked against another copy, under half of the missing clones reflect an unresolved V gene, and the others are unexplained. V and J calls plus clone size are reproduced from that table; the DNA served to infer D and trimming. The sample data list about 140,000 clones, and around 80% of these were observed just once. The top ten constitute just over 8.5% of the sample.

The TCR was taken from a woman aged 45-65 years in good health and CMV-seropositive. The receptor chain draws on TRBV5-4 and TRBJ1-6, and perhaps TRBD1 as D gene, on 6 matching bases. Sequencing was done on a sample of PBMCs. The CDR3 protein sequence reads: CASSGGGTGGNSPLHF. The sequenced DNA is TGTGCCAGCAGCGGCGGGGGGACGGGGGGCAATTCACCCCTCCACTTT.